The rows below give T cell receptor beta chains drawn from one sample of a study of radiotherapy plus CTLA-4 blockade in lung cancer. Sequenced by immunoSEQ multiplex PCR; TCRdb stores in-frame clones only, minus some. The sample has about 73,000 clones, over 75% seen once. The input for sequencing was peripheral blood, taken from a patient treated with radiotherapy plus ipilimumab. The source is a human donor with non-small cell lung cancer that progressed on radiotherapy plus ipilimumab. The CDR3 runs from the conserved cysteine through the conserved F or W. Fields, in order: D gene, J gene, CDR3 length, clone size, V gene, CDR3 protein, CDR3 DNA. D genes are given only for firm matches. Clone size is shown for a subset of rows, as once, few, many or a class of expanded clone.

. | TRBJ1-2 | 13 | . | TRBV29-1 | CSVEEQEGYGYTF | TGCAGCGTTGAAGAGCAGGAAGGCTATGGCTACACCTTC
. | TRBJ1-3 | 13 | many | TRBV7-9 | CASSFDEGNTIYF | TGTGCCAGCAGCTTCGATGAAGGAAACACCATATATTTT
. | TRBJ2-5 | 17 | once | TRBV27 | CASSPTRLGAGGETQYF | TGTGCCAGCAGTCCAACTCGCTTGGGGGCTGGGGGAGAGACCCAGTACTTC
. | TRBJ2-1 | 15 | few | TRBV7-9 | CASSLAGSSYNEQFF | TGTGCCAGCAGCTTAGCGGGATCTAGTTACAATGAGCAGTTCTTC
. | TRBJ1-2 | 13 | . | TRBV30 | CACSGTLSGGYTF | TGTGCCTGTTCCGGGACCTTATCGGGAGGCTACACCTTC
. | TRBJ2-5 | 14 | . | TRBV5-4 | CASSPRAGQETQYF | TGTGCCAGCAGCCCACGAGCAGGCCAAGAGACCCAGTACTTC
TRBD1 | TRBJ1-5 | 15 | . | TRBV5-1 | CASSIDGTGDQPQHF | TGCGCCAGTTCAATTGACGGGACAGGCGATCAGCCCCAGCATTTT
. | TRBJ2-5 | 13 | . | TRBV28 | CASTLERKETQYF | TGTGCCAGCACCCTTGAGCGAAAAGAGACCCAGTACTTC
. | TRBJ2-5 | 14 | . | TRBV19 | CASSIFSDPETQYF | TGTGCCAGTAGTATCTTTAGCGATCCAGAGACCCAGTACTTC
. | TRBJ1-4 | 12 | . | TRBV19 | CASSIGTEELFF | TGTGCCAGTAGTATTGGGACGGAGGAACTGTTTTTT
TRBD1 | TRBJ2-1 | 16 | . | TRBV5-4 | CASSIGQASSYNEQFF | TGTGCCAGCAGCATCGGACAGGCGAGCTCCTACAATGAGCAGTTCTTC
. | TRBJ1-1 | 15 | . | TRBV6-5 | CASSFQDSSRAEAFF | TGTGCCAGCAGCTTTCAGGACAGTTCTCGGGCTGAAGCTTTCTTT
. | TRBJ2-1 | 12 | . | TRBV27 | CASSPYGNEQFF | TGTGCCAGCAGCCCATACGGCAATGAGCAGTTCTTC
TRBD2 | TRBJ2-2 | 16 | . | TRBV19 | CASSISAGANTGELFF | TGTGCCAGTAGTATATCGGCGGGAGCGAACACCGGGGAGCTGTTTTTT
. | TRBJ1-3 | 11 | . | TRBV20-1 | CSARDPNTIYF | TGCAGTGCTAGAGATCCGAACACCATATATTTT
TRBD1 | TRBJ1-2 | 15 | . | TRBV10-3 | CAISESIGTGTGYTF | TGTGCCATCAGTGAGTCGATTGGGACAGGGACTGGCTACACCTTC
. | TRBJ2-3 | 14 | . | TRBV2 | CASRATGYTDTQYF | TGTGCCAGCAGAGCTACAGGGTACACAGATACGCAGTATTTT
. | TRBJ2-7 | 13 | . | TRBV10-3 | CAISIKQGNEQYF | TGTGCCATCAGTATTAAACAGGGTAACGAGCAGTACTTC
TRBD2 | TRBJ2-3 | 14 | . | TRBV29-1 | CSVTIAGVTDTQYF | TGCAGCGTCACCATAGCGGGAGTAACAGATACGCAGTATTTT
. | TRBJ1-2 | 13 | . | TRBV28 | CASSKPGARGYTF | TGTGCCAGCAGTAAACCAGGGGCCCGCGGCTACACCTTC
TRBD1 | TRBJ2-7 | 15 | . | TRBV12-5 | CASGQGTGAYYEQYF | TGTGCTAGTGGCCAGGGGACAGGGGCCTACTACGAGCAGTACTTC
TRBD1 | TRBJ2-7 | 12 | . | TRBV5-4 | CASSQGGSEQYF | TGTGCCAGCAGTCAAGGGGGCTCCGAGCAGTACTTC
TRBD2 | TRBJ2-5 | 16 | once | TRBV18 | CASSPQLAGIQETQYF | TGTGCCAGCTCACCACAACTAGCGGGGATCCAAGAGACCCAGTACTTC
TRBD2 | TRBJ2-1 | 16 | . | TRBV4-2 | CASSQDRDGSGDEQFF | TGTGCCAGCAGCCAAGATCGGGACGGGAGCGGGGATGAGCAGTTCTTC
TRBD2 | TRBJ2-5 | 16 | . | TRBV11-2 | CASSFTGTSGQETQYF | TGTGCCAGCAGCTTTACCGGGACTAGCGGACAAGAGACCCAGTACTTC
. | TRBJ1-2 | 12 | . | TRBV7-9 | CASSRNDYGYTF | TGTGCCAGCAGTCGGAACGACTATGGCTACACCTTC
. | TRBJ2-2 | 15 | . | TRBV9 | CASSVEPRYTGELFF | TGTGCCAGCAGCGTAGAACCCCGTTACACCGGGGAGCTGTTTTTT
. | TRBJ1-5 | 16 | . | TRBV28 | CASSFDDSHNNQPQHF | TGTGCCAGCAGTTTTGACGACAGCCATAACAATCAGCCCCAGCATTTT
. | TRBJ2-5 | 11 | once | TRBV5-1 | CASSLRETQYF | TGCGCCAGCAGCTTGAGGGAGACCCAGTACTTC
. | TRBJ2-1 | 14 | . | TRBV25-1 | CASSFGGTYNEQFF | TGTGCCAGCAGTTTCGGGGGCACCTACAATGAGCAGTTCTTC
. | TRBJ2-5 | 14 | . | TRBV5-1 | CASSSGRSQETQYF | TGCGCCAGCAGCTCGGGACGGTCCCAAGAGACCCAGTACTTC
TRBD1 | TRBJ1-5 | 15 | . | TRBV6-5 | CASSTGTAWNQPQHF | TGTGCCAGCAGTACCGGGACAGCCTGGAATCAGCCCCAGCATTTT
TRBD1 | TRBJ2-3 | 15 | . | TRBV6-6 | CASSHRDRGFDTQYF | TGTGCCAGCAGCCACCGGGACAGGGGTTTCGATACGCAGTATTTT
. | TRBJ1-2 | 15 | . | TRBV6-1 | CASRGSGAPSYGYTF | TGTGCCAGCAGGGGGTCGGGGGCGCCTAGCTATGGCTACACCTTC
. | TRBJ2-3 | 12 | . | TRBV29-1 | CSVEGGGGTQYF | TGCAGCGTTGAAGGAGGGGGGGGGACGCAGTATTTT
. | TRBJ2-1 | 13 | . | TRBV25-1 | CASSSGIRNEQFF | TGTGCCAGCAGTTCCGGGATCCGCAATGAGCAGTTCTTC
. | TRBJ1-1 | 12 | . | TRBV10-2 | CASRVGGIEAFF | TGCGCCAGCCGGGTCGGAGGGATTGAAGCTTTCTTT
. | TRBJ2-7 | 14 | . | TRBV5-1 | CASRSLASSYEQYF | TGCGCCAGCAGATCGCTAGCAAGCTCCTACGAGCAGTACTTC
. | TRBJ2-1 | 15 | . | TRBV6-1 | CASSRSGFGTNEQFF | TGTGCCAGCAGTCGAAGCGGCTTCGGGACCAATGAGCAGTTCTTC
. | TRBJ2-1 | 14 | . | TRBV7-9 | CASSISFTGNEQFF | TGTGCCAGCAGCATAAGTTTCACAGGGAATGAGCAGTTCTTC
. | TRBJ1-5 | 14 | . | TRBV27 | CASSSHRREKPQHF | TGTGCCAGCAGTTCCCATCGTCGGGAAAAGCCCCAGCATTTT
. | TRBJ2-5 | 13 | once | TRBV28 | CASSHSARETQYF | TGTGCCAGCAGTCACAGTGCTCGAGAGACCCAGTACTTC
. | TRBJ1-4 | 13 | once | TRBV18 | CASSPRAVEKLFF | TGTGCCAGCTCACCCCGAGCCGTTGAAAAACTGTTTTTT